The clone carrying this T cell receptor beta chain has ten or more counts. Its antigen is not identified. V dropped 0 bases and J dropped 3; count of bases not matched to a gene: 7. Germline V gives CDR1 LGHNA, CDR2 YNFKEQ. The CDR3 loop spans 17 amino acids. This entry comes from a study of blood T cells in healthy people across ages. Using a J-beta primer mix together with a sample-barcoded 5' primer, a second PCR was run for about 6 to 12 cycles. With 12 random nucleotides, a template-switch adaptor tagged each individual cDNA molecule. TCRdb fed the 5' RACE reads into MiXCR, producing one record per CDR3 protein. Counted here are roughly 640,000 distinct CDR3 sequences, about 30% occurring once; the ten biggest clones make up around 14%. Whole-study results and caveats: The long-lived group displayed more naive CD4+ cells, plus higher diversity, than the aged donors did. Investigators viewed diversity estimates from one million T cells as underestimates, the study reported.

Sequences were obtained from blood. This clonotype was sampled from a woman aged 80 or over in good health. This chain connects TRBV4-2 to TRBJ2-3; 9 positions agree with TRBD1. The CDR3 loop reads CASSQDGTGLSTDTQYF. The CDR3 DNA reads as TGTGCCAGCAGCCAAGATGGGACAGGGCTATCGACAGATACGCAGTATTTT.